What follows are 32 T cell receptor beta chains derived from one specimen sequenced in a study of CD4+ T cells in melanoma. Profiled with immunoSEQ multiplex PCR; TCRdb holds only in-frame clones, not every one. The sample consists of 50,000 or so clones, about 91% of them appearing once. The sequenced sample consisted of peripheral blood. Every receptor here comes from a human donor with melanoma.

The rearrangement joins TRBV27 to TRBJ1-6, with a tentative D call TRBD1 (6 bases). Germline V CDR1 and CDR2: MNHEY, SMNVEV (reference sequence). The CDR3 spans 17 residues. V was clipped by 7 bases and J by 5 bases, with 21 bases between them. The CDR3 DNA is TGTGCCAGCAAGGGGGGAGGGGCAGGAATTCATAATTCACCCCTCCACTTT. It is translated as CASKGGGAGIHNSPLHF.

This chain connects TRBV12-5 to TRBJ1-1; D uncertain. Germline V gene data show CDR1 as LGHNT and CDR2 as FRNRAP. V was pared by 8 bases and J by 5 bases, with 15 bases between. The CDR3 spans 13 residues. CDR3 sequence reads: CASTGNLATEAFF. CDR3 sequence (DNA): TGTGCTAGTACCGGGAACTTGGCTACTGAAGCTTTCTTT.

Written as DNA, the CDR3 is TGTGCCAGCAGCTTAGGTGGGACAGGGAACACCGGGGAGCTGTTTTTT. This translates into CASSLGGTGNTGELFF. This chain links TRBV11-2 with TRBJ2-2, with 8 bases fitting TRBD1. Trimming at V came to 1 base and at J to 1 base, leaving 2 bases not matched to a gene. The CDR3 runs 16 residues. Germline assignment: CDR1 SGHAT and CDR2 FQNNGV.

The CDR3 DNA sequence: TGTGCCAGCAGTTTAGGTAGATTATCGGCTTTCTTT. It codes for CASSLGRLSAFF. This chain uses TRBV28 with TRBJ1-1; no definite D call. CDR1 is MDHEN and CDR2 is SYDVKM in the germline V gene. Trimming cost V 2 bases and J 11 bases, with 12 bases left between them. This CDR3 is built from 12 residues.

The chain has TRBV7-3 and TRBJ1-1; a possible D gene is TRBD1 (5 bases). V was clipped by 3 bases and J by 10 bases, with 12 bases between them. The V gene's germline CDR1 is SGHTA and CDR2 FQGTGA. This CDR3 is built from 12 residues. The CDR3 here is CASSLSGGIAFF. In DNA, the CDR3 is TGTGCCAGCAGCTTGTCGGGGGGAATAGCTTTCTTT. Full variable domain (missing parts from reference TRBV7-3 and TRBJ1-1): GAGVSQTPSNKVTEKGKYVELRCDPISGHTALYWYRQSLGQGPEFLIYFQGTGAADDSGLPNDRFFAVRPEGSVSTLKIQRTERGDSAVYLCASSLSGGIAFFGQGTRLTVV.

This chain links TRBV5-6 with TRBJ2-7; D is possibly TRBD1 (5 bases). The germline V gene encodes CDR1 SGHDT and CDR2 YYEEEE. Deletions cut 1 base from V and 2 bases from J, with 7 bases between. CDR3 length equals 13 residues. The CDR3 sequence: CASSLRQPYEQYF. The DNA of the CDR3 is TGTGCCAGCAGCTTGAGACAGCCCTACGAGCAGTACTTC.

This chain uses TRBV7-9 with TRBJ2-4; D may be TRBD2 (6 bases). CDR1 is SEHNR and CDR2 is FQNEAQ in the germline V gene (reference sequence). Trimming took off 4 bases at V and 4 bases at J, with 14 bases between the two ends. The CDR3 consists of 15 residues. This CDR3 is CASSSYRDSKNIQYF. CDR3 nucleotide sequence: TGTGCCAGCAGCTCTTACCGGGACTCAAAAAACATTCAGTACTTC.

The rearrangement joins TRBV4-3 to TRBJ2-7; 8 nucleotides agree with TRBD2. Germline V CDR1 and CDR2: LGHNA, YSLEER. This CDR3 region has 15 residues. Losses at the gene ends were 1 base for V and 3 bases for J; bases not matched to a gene: 5. Here the CDR3 reads CASSQGLGGGYEQYF. Here the CDR3 DNA reads TGCGCCAGCAGCCAAGGGCTCGGGGGGGGCTACGAGCAGTACTTC.

The rearrangement joins TRBV10-3 to TRBJ2-1; D gene unclear. Germline V CDR1 and CDR2: ENHRY, SYGVKD. The CDR3 is 12 amino acids. V was clipped by 0 bases and J by 7 bases, with 4 bases between them. The CDR3: CAISESTNEQFF. The CDR3 region has the DNA TGTGCCATCAGTGAGTCGACTAATGAGCAGTTCTTC.

This clone was counted a single time. V is TRBV4-3 and J is TRBJ2-3; D is tentatively TRBD1 or TRBD2 (6 bases each). Per germline, CDR1 LGHNA and CDR2 YSLEER. V dropped 0 bases and J dropped 1 base, with 14 bases sitting between them. The CDR3 length is 17 residues. For the CDR3, the DNA is TGCGCCAGCAGCCAAGAGGGTCTAGGGGGGCGCACAGATACGCAGTATTTT. Its translation: CASSQEGLGGRTDTQYF.

This clone appeared a single time. The chain carries TRBV9 and TRBJ2-1; TRBD2 matches 10 bases. This CDR3 is built from 15 residues. Germline V gene sequence: CDR1 SGDLS, CDR2 YYNGEE. Trimming removed 1 base from V and 4 bases from J; junction bases left unmatched: 2. CDR3 DNA sequence: TGTGCCAGCAGCGTAATAGCGGGGGGATACAATGAGCAGTTCTTC. Protein product: CASSVIAGGYNEQFF.

The J gene is TRBJ1-6, the V gene TRBV5-8; D remains ambiguous. The V end lost 2 bases, the J end lost 7 bases, and 7 bases lay between the germline ends. Germline assignment: CDR1 SGHTS and CDR2 YDEGEE. The CDR3 consists of 13 residues. CDR3 in amino acids: CASSFRTNSPLHF. The CDR3, as DNA: TGTGCCAGCAGCTTCCGAACGAATTCACCCCTCCACTTT. The complete variable domain, with remaining parts taken from reference TRBV5-8 and TRBJ1-6, reads EAGVTQSPTHLIKTRGQQATLRCSPISGHTSVYWYQQALGLGLQFLLWYDEGEERNRGNFPPRFSGRQFPNYSSELNVNALELEDSALYLCASSFRTNSPLHFGNGTRLTVT.

This rearrangement joins TRBV18 to TRBJ2-7; D is tentatively TRBD1 or TRBD2 (6 bases each). CDR1 KGHSH and CDR2 LQKENI come from the germline V gene. V lost 3 bases, J lost 3 bases, and 18 bases lay in between. The CDR3 consists of 16 residues. The CDR3 loop is CASSPGWGAIDYEQYF. CDR3 coding DNA: TGTGCCAGCTCACCCGGTTGGGGGGCAATTGACTACGAGCAGTACTTC.

The chain uses TRBV7-2 and TRBJ2-3; D ambiguous. CDR1 SGHTA and CDR2 FQGNSA come from the germline V gene. V dropped 4 bases and J dropped 1 base, with 9 bases sitting between them. The CDR3 is 14 residues long. CDR3 protein: CASSSPLGTDTQYF. DNA for the CDR3: TGTGCCAGCAGCTCCCCCCTGGGCACAGATACGCAGTATTTT.

The chain recombines TRBV2 with TRBJ2-5; TRBD1 agrees at 9 bases. The CDR3 sequence is 14 residues long. Germline V gene data show CDR1 as SNHLY and CDR2 as FYNNEI. J gave up 4 bases and V 6 bases, and 6 bases lay outside the gene matches. The CDR3 DNA sequence: TGTGCCAGCAGAGATTGGGACAGGGTAGAGACCCAGTACTTC. It encodes CASRDWDRVETQYF.

The V call is TRBV7-9, the J call TRBJ2-5, with a tentative D call TRBD2 (6 bases). With 6 bases removed from V and 4 bases from J, the gap between germline ends came to 9 bases. CDR3 length: 12 amino acids. CDR1 is SEHNR and CDR2 is FQNEAQ in the germline V gene (reference sequence). CDR3 region: CASSSTRETQYF. CDR3 DNA sequence: TGTGCCAGCAGTTCGACTAGAGAGACCCAGTACTTC.

The chain carries TRBV18 and TRBJ2-3, with D possibly matching TRBD2 (6 bases). Trimming shortened V by 3 bases and J by 3 bases, and 7 bases separated the two germline ends. From germline, CDR1 is KGHSH and CDR2 LQKENI. The CDR3 loop spans 13 amino acids. DNA for the CDR3: TGTGCCAGCTCACCTGGGGGGACAGATACGCAGTATTTT. Protein product: CASSPGGTDTQYF.

This clone appeared once. V is TRBV4-1 and J is TRBJ1-4, with a tentative D call TRBD1 (6 bases). This CDR3 has 15 amino acids. Germline loops: CDR1 MGHRA, CDR2 YSYEKL. Trimming removed 5 bases at V and 7 bases at J, with 17 bases between. The CDR3 DNA reads TGCGCCAGCAGCAACTTGGGTGGGGGCGCTGAAAAACTGTTTTTT. Protein product: CASSNLGGGAEKLFF.

V is TRBV2 and J is TRBJ2-6; 11 bases map to TRBD1. Germline V gene data show CDR1 as SNHLY and CDR2 as FYNNEI. This CDR3 comprises 15 residues. The trim removed 9 bases at V and 1 base at J, leaving 2 bases unmatched. CDR3 sequence: CARGQGASGANVLTF. In nucleotides, the CDR3 is TGTGCCAGAGGACAGGGGGCTTCTGGGGCCAACGTCCTGACTTTC.

The rearrangement joins TRBV19 to TRBJ2-3; 9 bases align to TRBD2. Per germline, CDR1 LNHDA and CDR2 SQIVND (reference sequence). The CDR3 is 17 residues long. After removal of 10 bases from V and 3 bases from J, the junction contained 17 bases not matched to a gene. In DNA, the CDR3 is TGTGCCACCTCCGGCGCGGGGGGGCTTAGTTGGACAGATACGCAGTATTTT. Translation: CATSGAGGLSWTDTQYF. Full variable domain (remainder filled in from reference TRBV19 and TRBJ2-3): DGGITQSPKYLFRKEGQNVTLSCEQNLNHDAMYWYRQDPGQGLRLIYYSQIVNDFQKGDIAEGYSVSREKKESFPLTVTSAQKNPTAFYLCATSGAGGLSWTDTQYFGPGTRLTVL.

In DNA form, the CDR3 reads TGTGCCAGCAGCCCCCCACAGGGGCCGAATTCACCCCTCCACTTT. Its protein is CASSPPQGPNSPLHF. The rearrangement links TRBV7-9 to TRBJ1-6; 7 bases are shared with TRBD1. The CDR3 sequence is 15 residues long. After removal of 5 bases from V and 7 bases from J, the junction contained 8 bases not matched to a gene. In germline, CDR1 is SEHNR, CDR2 FQNEAQ (reference sequence).

The rearrangement joins TRBV6-1 to TRBJ1-1; 8 nucleotides match TRBD1. CDR1 and CDR2 (germline): MNHNS, SASEGT. The junction had 4 bases not matched to a gene; V was cut back by 4 bases and J by 6 bases. The CDR3 totals 13 residues. CDR3 in amino acids: CASSVPDRAEAFF. The CDR3 DNA reads TGTGCCAGCAGTGTCCCGGACAGGGCTGAAGCTTTCTTT.

J is TRBJ1-3 and V is TRBV10-3; no clear D gene. The germline V gene encodes CDR1 ENHRY and CDR2 SYGVKD. Between the trimmed V and J ends, which lost 1 base and 3 bases, there was a span of 7 bases. The CDR3 covers 14 residues. The CDR3 protein is CAISELQNGNTIYF. In nucleotides, the CDR3 is TGTGCCATCAGTGAGTTACAAAATGGAAACACCATATATTTT.

CDR3 sequence reads: CASSLGSVGETQYF. CDR3 nucleotide sequence: TGTGCCAGCAGCTTAGGGAGCGTCGGCGAGACCCAGTACTTC. V gene TRBV11-2 combines with J gene TRBJ2-5; D is ambiguous. Per germline, CDR1 SGHAT and CDR2 FQNNGV. CDR3 length: 14 amino acids. V was shortened by 1 base and J by 5 bases, with 11 bases between the two germline ends.

This chain uses TRBV7-9 with TRBJ2-2; TRBD2 matches 8 bases. The junction had 5 bases not matched to a gene; V was cut back by 3 bases and J by 5 bases. CDR3 length: 15 amino acids. Per the germline V gene, CDR1 is SEHNR and CDR2 is FQNEAQ (reference sequence). The CDR3 here is CASSFPERGTGELFF. The CDR3 DNA reads TGTGCCAGCAGCTTTCCGGAGCGGGGGACCGGGGAGCTGTTTTTT.

Remarks on this clone: At one boundary the junction diverges from the germline segment, which might be a read error. The chain carries TRBV7-7 and TRBJ2-3; 12 bases are shared with TRBD2. CDR3 length: 21 amino acids. Germline-derived CDR1 and CDR2 are SSHAT and FNYEAQ (reference sequence). CDR3 region: CASSLVFKRSSGGESTDTQYF. CDR3 DNA: TGTGCTAGCAGCTTAGTATTCAAGCGGTCTAGCGGGGGGGAGAGCACAGATACGCAGTATTTT.

The V gene is TRBV4-2, the J gene TRBJ1-1; D gene ambiguous. This CDR3 comprises 15 residues. The V end was cut by 7 bases, the J end by 1 base, with 16 bases between. Germline assignment: CDR1 LGHNA and CDR2 YNFKEQ. The CDR3 DNA is TGTGCCAGCACCCACCCCACAGTAGGGAACACTGAAGCTTTCTTT. This codes for CASTHPTVGNTEAFF.

The chain has TRBV5-1 and TRBJ2-1, with D possibly being TRBD1 (6 bases). Germline assignment: CDR1 SGHRS and CDR2 YFSETQ. CDR3 length equals 13 residues. V was pared by 2 bases and J by 8 bases, with 11 bases between. The CDR3 region is CASSFRGIDEQFF. The CDR3 bases are TGCGCCAGCAGCTTTAGGGGGATCGATGAGCAGTTCTTC.

V usage is TRBV13 and J usage is TRBJ1-1, with a possible D match to TRBD1 (5 bases). V was clipped by 5 bases and J by 0 bases, with 10 bases between them. Per germline, CDR1 PRHDT and CDR2 FYEKMQ (reference sequence). This CDR3 contains 14 residues. CDR3 bases: TGTGCCAGCAGCATGGGACTTATGAACACTGAAGCTTTCTTT. Its protein is CASSMGLMNTEAFF.

For the CDR3, the DNA is TGCAGCGTTGAATTGGGCGGGACTAGCGGGGTTAGGGGTGAGCAGTTCTTC. As protein: CSVELGGTSGVRGEQFF. This chain joins TRBV29-1 and TRBJ2-1, with 13 positions matching TRBD2. The J segment lost 9 bases and the V segment lost 2 bases, leaving 13 bases of the junction unmatched. The CDR3 spans 17 residues. Looked up from germline, CDR1 is SQVTM and CDR2 is ANQGSEA.

V is TRBV6-5 and J is TRBJ1-2; 7 bases agree with TRBD1. The J segment lost 3 bases and the V segment lost 7 bases, leaving 11 bases of the junction unmatched. Germline V lookup: CDR1 MNHEY, CDR2 SVGAGI. The CDR3 runs to 15 residues. The CDR3 reads CASTRAGGRDYGYTF. CDR3 in DNA: TGTGCCAGCACCCGAGCAGGGGGACGCGACTATGGCTACACCTTC.

V gene TRBV9 combines with J gene TRBJ1-2; 9 nucleotides match TRBD1. The J segment lost 7 bases and the V segment lost 0 bases, leaving 22 bases of the junction unmatched. The germline CDR1 and CDR2 sequences are SGDLS and YYNGEE. The CDR3 contains 20 residues. The CDR3 region has the DNA TGTGCCAGCAGCGTAGGTGCGGGGGGGACAGGGAAAGGATTTTATCGTGGCTACACCTTC. Translated: CASSVGAGGTGKGFYRGYTF.